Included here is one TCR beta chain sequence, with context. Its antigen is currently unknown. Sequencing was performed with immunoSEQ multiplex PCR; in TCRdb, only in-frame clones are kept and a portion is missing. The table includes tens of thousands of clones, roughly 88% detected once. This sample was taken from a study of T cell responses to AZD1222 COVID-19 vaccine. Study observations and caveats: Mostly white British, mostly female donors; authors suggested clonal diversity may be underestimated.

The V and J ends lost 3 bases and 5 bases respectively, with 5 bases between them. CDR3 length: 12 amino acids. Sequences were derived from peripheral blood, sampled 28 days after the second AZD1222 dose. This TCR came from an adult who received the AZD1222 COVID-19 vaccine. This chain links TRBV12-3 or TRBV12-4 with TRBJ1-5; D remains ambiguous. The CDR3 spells CASSFAYQPQHF. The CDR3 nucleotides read TGTGCCAGCAGTTTTGCCTATCAGCCCCAGCATTTT.